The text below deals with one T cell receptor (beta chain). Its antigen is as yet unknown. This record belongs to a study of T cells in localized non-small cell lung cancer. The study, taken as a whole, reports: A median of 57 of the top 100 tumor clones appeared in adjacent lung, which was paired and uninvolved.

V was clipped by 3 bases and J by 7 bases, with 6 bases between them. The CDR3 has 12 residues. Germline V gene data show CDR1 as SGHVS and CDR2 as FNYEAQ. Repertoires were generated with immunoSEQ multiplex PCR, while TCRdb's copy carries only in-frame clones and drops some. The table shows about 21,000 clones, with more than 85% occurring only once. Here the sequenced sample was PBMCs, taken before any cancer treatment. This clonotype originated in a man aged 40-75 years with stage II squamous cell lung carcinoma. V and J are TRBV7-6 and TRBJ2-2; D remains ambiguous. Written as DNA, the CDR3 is TGTGCCAGCAGCTTGGCTGGCGGGGAGCTGTTTTTT. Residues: CASSLAGGELFF.